The 14 T cell receptor beta chains below all came from one sample that was sequenced in a study of blood T cell repertoires in COVID-19. The method was immunoSEQ multiplex PCR; TCRdb's version includes in-frame clones alone and lacks a portion of them. Among 470,000 or so clones listed, about 85% were seen once. The specimen was PBMCs or T cells enriched from blood (not recorded which). The receptors were sampled from a woman in her late teens or twenties with acute COVID-19.

The rearrangement joins TRBV28 to TRBJ2-7; 9 nucleotides line up with TRBD1. The ends lost 6 bases at V and 3 bases at J; junction bases unmatched: 6. The CDR3 spans 14 residues. From germline, CDR1 is MDHEN and CDR2 SYDVKM. The CDR3: CASRLPGQGYEQYF. The DNA of the CDR3 is TGTGCCAGCAGGTTACCGGGACAGGGCTACGAGCAGTACTTC. Using reference TRBV28 and TRBJ2-7 for the parts outside the CDR3, the full variable domain is DVKVTQSSRYLVKRTGEKVFLECVQDMDHENMFWYRQDPGLGLRLIYFSYDVKMKEKGDIPEGYSVSREKKERFSLILESASTNQTSMYLCASRLPGQGYEQYFGPGTRLTVT.

About this clone: At one boundary the junction diverges from the germline segment, which might be a read error. The chain has TRBV19 and TRBJ1-5; 7 nucleotides line up with TRBD1. Germline CDR1 is LNHDA and CDR2 is SQIVND (reference sequence). The CDR3 is 11 residues long. The CDR3 here is CASSEDRAKYF. CDR3 coding DNA: TGTGCCAGTAGCGAAGACAGGGCAAAGTATTTT. Based on the CDR3 plus reference TRBV19 and TRBJ1-5, the full variable domain is DGGITQSPKYLFRKEGQNVTLSCEQNLNHDAMYWYRQDPGQGLRLIYYSQIVNDFQKGDIAEGYSVSREKKESFPLTVTSAQKNPTAFYLCASSEDRAKYFGDGTRLSIL.

The V call is TRBV7-7, the J call TRBJ2-7; 8 bases line up with TRBD1. V dropped 6 bases and J dropped 7; count of bases not matched to a gene: 14. CDR3 length: 15 amino acids. From germline, CDR1 is SSHAT and CDR2 FNYEAQ (reference sequence). CDR3 in DNA: TGTGCCAGCAGAGCGCGTCAGGGGGCTCCTGGAGAGCAGTACTTC. Translation gives CASRARQGAPGEQYF.

The chain links TRBV7-9 to TRBJ2-5; TRBD1 matches 11 bases. Germline V gene sequence: CDR1 SEHNR, CDR2 FQNEAQ (reference sequence). J gave up 5 bases and V 4 bases, and 3 bases lay outside the gene matches. The CDR3 sequence is 14 residues long. CDR3 sequence: CASSWGTGGETQYF. The CDR3 DNA sequence: TGTGCCAGCAGCTGGGGGACAGGGGGGGAGACCCAGTACTTC. Using reference TRBV7-9 and TRBJ2-5 for the parts outside the CDR3, the full variable domain is DTGVSQNPRHKITKRGQNVTFRCDPISEHNRLYWYRQTLGQGPEFLTYFQNEAQLEKSRLLSDRFSAERPKGSFSTLEIQRTEQGDSAMYLCASSWGTGGETQYFGPGTRLLVL.

The J gene is TRBJ2-1, the V gene TRBV5-4; the match to TRBD2 covers 9 bases. V dropped 4 bases and J dropped 4; count of bases not matched to a gene: 9. The CDR3 runs to 16 residues. CDR1 is SGHNT and CDR2 is YYREEE in the germline V gene (reference sequence). The CDR3 sequence: CASSAPGTSIYNEQFF. The CDR3 DNA reads TGTGCCAGCAGCGCCCCCGGGACTAGCATTTACAATGAGCAGTTCTTC.

The chain has TRBV7-9 and TRBJ1-1, with a weak D call TRBD1 (5 bases). The CDR3 has 15 residues. V was trimmed by 7 bases and J by 0 bases, leaving 15 bases between them. Germline V lookup: CDR1 SEHNR, CDR2 FQNEAQ (reference sequence). The CDR3 nucleotides are TGTGCCAGCACCTGGGGGGAAAGCATGAACACTGAAGCTTTCTTT. It translates to CASTWGESMNTEAFF. Full variable domain (rest looked up from reference TRBV7-9 and TRBJ1-1): DTGVSQNPRHKITKRGQNVTFRCDPISEHNRLYWYRQTLGQGPEFLTYFQNEAQLEKSRLLSDRFSAERPKGSFSTLEIQRTEQGDSAMYLCASTWGESMNTEAFFGQGTRLTVV.

The V call is TRBV28, the J call TRBJ1-5, with TRBD1 matching over 10 bases. Germline CDR1 MDHEN, CDR2 SYDVKM. The CDR3 extends over 18 amino acids. V trimming: 4 bases; J trimming: 4 bases; junction bases outside the gene matches: 13. CDR3 in DNA: TGTGCCAGCAGTTCGACAGGGGGCGAAGCCCTTAGAAATCAGCCCCAGCATTTT. Protein product: CASSSTGGEALRNQPQHF.

The CDR3 DNA is TGCGCCAGCAGCAGACCACAGCGGGGGGAGAGCACAGATACGCAGTATTTT. Its translation is CASSRPQRGESTDTQYF. This sequence joins TRBV10-2 and TRBJ2-3; 9 nucleotides agree with TRBD2. The CDR3 totals 17 residues. The germline CDR1 and CDR2 sequences are WSHSY and SAAADI. J lost 0 bases, V lost 6 bases, and 10 bases had no gene match.

This clone was recorded a few times. The chain carries TRBV12-3 or TRBV12-4 and TRBJ1-4; D is uncertain. This CDR3 region has 13 residues. The V end was cut by 3 bases, the J end by 8 bases, with 10 bases between. CDR3 loop: CASSLRGQEKLFF. Written as DNA, the CDR3 is TGTGCCAGCAGTTTGCGCGGCCAGGAAAAACTGTTTTTT.

The J gene is TRBJ2-7, the V gene TRBV3-1 (or the pseudogene TRBV3-2); 13 bases are a match to TRBD2. With V trimmed by 1 base and J by 4 bases, 1 base remained unmatched. CDR1 and CDR2 (germline): LGHDT, YNNKEL (reference sequence). The CDR3 contains 15 residues. Written as DNA, the CDR3 is TGTGCCAGCAGCCAAGGGACTAGCGGGGGATACGAGCAGTACTTC. This translates into CASSQGTSGGYEQYF.

The chain has TRBV7-2 and TRBJ1-2; 9 bases map to TRBD1. From germline, CDR1 is SGHTA and CDR2 FQGNSA. J gave up 4 bases and V 5 bases, and 8 bases lay outside the gene matches. The CDR3 spans 15 residues. CDR3 nucleotide sequence: TGTGCCAGCAGCCTTGACTTGGGACAGGGCTATGGCTACACCTTC. Its translation: CASSLDLGQGYGYTF.

The rearrangement links TRBV7-6 to TRBJ1-4, with 10 bases lining up with TRBD1. The V gene's germline CDR1 is SGHVS and CDR2 FNYEAQ. Trimming took 5 bases from V and 0 from J; bases not matched to a gene: 15. The CDR3 runs to 20 residues. The CDR3 is CASSPAGRQGATPTNEKLFF. CDR3 nucleotide sequence: TGTGCCAGCAGCCCAGCCGGGAGACAGGGGGCTACTCCAACTAATGAAAAACTGTTTTTT.

This clone was seen only once. This chain joins TRBV20-1 and TRBJ1-2; no definite D call. This CDR3 region has 11 residues. The germline CDR1 and CDR2 sequences are DFQATT and SNEGSKA (reference sequence). V lost 4 bases, J lost 8 bases, and 11 bases lay in between. The CDR3 loop reads CSATLQEGYTF. The CDR3 DNA is TGCAGTGCTACCCTCCAGGAAGGCTACACCTTC.

This chain links TRBV7-9 with TRBJ1-4, with TRBD1 matching over 7 bases. The V gene end was trimmed by 5 bases and the J gene end by 2 bases; junction bases not matched to a gene: 5. Per germline, CDR1 SEHNR and CDR2 FQNEAQ (reference sequence). This CDR3 is built from 15 residues. The CDR3, as DNA: TGTGCCAGCAGCGTCTCAGGGGGGACTAATGAAAAACTGTTTTTT. Its translation is CASSVSGGTNEKLFF.